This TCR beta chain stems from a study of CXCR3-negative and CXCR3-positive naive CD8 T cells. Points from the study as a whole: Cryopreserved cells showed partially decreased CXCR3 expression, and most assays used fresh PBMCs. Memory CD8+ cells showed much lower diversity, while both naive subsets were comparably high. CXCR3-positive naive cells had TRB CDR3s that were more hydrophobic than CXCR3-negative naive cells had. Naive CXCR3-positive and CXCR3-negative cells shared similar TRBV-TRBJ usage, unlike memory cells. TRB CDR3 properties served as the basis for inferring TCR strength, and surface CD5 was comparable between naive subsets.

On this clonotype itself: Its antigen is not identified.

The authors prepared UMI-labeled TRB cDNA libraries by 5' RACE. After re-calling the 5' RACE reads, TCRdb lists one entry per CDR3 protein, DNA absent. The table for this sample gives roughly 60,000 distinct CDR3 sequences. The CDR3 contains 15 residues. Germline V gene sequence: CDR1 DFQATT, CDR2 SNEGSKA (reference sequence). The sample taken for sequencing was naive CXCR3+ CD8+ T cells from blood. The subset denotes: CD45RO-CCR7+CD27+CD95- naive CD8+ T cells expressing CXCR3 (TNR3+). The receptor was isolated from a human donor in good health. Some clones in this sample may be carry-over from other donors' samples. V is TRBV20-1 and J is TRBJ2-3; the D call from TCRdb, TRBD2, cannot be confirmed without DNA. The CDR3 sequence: CSASGLAGGKDTQYF.